Below are 18 T cell receptor beta chains sequenced from a single sample in a study of PD-1 blockade in classical Hodgkin lymphoma. Time point described: cycle 4 day 1 (C4D1), after about 6 weeks of nivolumab. The patients all showed relapse after autologous stem cell transplantation, while their brentuximab vedotin exposure varied. Measured with immunoSEQ multiplex PCR; TCRdb has only the in-frame clones, and not every one. The repertoire includes approximately 44,000 clones, approximately 71% of them detected once, and about 2.7% sits in the top ten. The input for sequencing was peripheral blood mononuclear cells (PBMCs), taken before the fourth cycle of nivolumab. These receptor sequences come from a human donor with classical Hodgkin lymphoma.

This clone was recorded only once. The chain carries TRBV7-9 and TRBJ1-5, with 7 bases fitting TRBD1. The CDR3 runs 16 residues. Germline V gene data show CDR1 as SEHNR and CDR2 as FQNEAQ (reference sequence). The V segment lost 4 bases and the J segment 6 bases; nucleotides outside the gene matches: 12. CDR3 nucleotides: TGTGCCAGCAGCTCTGAACTCGACAGGGTAGGTCAGCCCCAGCATTTT. As protein: CASSSELDRVGQPQHF.

The rearrangement joins TRBV19 to TRBJ2-5; D is unresolved. The CDR3 runs to 12 residues. Per germline, CDR1 LNHDA and CDR2 SQIVND (reference sequence). V was shortened by 6 bases and J by 5 bases, with 10 bases between the two germline ends. This CDR3 reads CASSHLSETQYF. The DNA of the CDR3 is TGTGCCAGTAGCCACCTTAGCGAGACCCAGTACTTC.

The rearrangement joins TRBV7-9 to TRBJ2-2, with 10 nucleotides matching TRBD1. V shed 9 bases and J 5 bases; nucleotides not matched to a gene: 6. CDR3 length equals 14 residues. Germline V CDR1 and CDR2: SEHNR, FQNEAQ (reference sequence). The CDR3 here is CASTGTGVTGELFF. The CDR3 DNA is TGTGCCAGTACGGGGACAGGGGTTACCGGGGAGCTGTTTTTT.

The chain recombines TRBV29-1 with TRBJ2-1; TRBD2 agrees at 10 bases. V lost 6 bases, J lost 6 bases, and 14 bases stayed unmatched. The CDR3 runs 16 residues. CDR1 SQVTM and CDR2 ANQGSEA come from the germline V gene. CDR3 in DNA: TGCAGCGTAGTCCACCGGCTAGCGGGGGTCACCAATGAGCAGTTCTTC. It codes for CSVVHRLAGVTNEQFF.

This clone came up a few times. The rearrangement links TRBV5-5 to TRBJ1-2, with TRBD1 matching 7 bases. The ends lost 4 bases at V and 4 bases at J; junction bases unmatched: 10. Germline V gene sequence: CDR1 SGHKS, CDR2 YYEKEE (reference sequence). The CDR3 is 15 amino acids. CDR3 DNA: TGTGCCAGCAGCCCCGACAGGGTGAGCACCTATGGCTACACCTTC. Translation gives CASSPDRVSTYGYTF.

The rearrangement links TRBV14 to TRBJ2-3; TRBD1 agrees at 9 bases. The CDR3 has 16 residues. Germline assignment: CDR1 SGHDN and CDR2 FVKESK. The V segment lost 0 bases and the J segment 7 bases; nucleotides outside the gene matches: 8. The CDR3 DNA is TGTGCCAGCAGCCAAGATTGGACAGGGGTTGACAATACGCAGTATTTT. Its translation: CASSQDWTGVDNTQYF.

V usage is TRBV30 and J usage is TRBJ2-4, with a tentative D call TRBD2 (7 bases). The CDR3 is 16 amino acids. CDR1 is GTSNPN and CDR2 is SVGIG in the germline V gene (reference sequence). V was shortened by 2 bases and J by 0 bases, with 14 bases between the two germline ends. DNA of the CDR3: TGTGCCTGGAGTTGGGGGGGCGGTGGAGCCAAAAACATTCAGTACTTC. This encodes CAWSWGGGGAKNIQYF.

This clone has only a few counts. The rearrangement uses TRBV7-9 and TRBJ1-5, with 7 bases that match TRBD1. The CDR3 spans 14 residues. Germline trimming cut 7 bases from V and 5 bases from J; bases unmatched to any gene: 8. Germline V gives CDR1 SEHNR, CDR2 FQNEAQ (reference sequence). The CDR3 protein is CASTLQGIDQPQHF. The CDR3 coding sequence is TGTGCCAGCACCCTACAGGGGATCGATCAGCCCCAGCATTTT.

This clone was counted a few times. V usage is TRBV28 and J usage is TRBJ1-1; D unclear. The V end lost 7 bases, the J end lost 4 bases, and 7 bases lay between the germline ends. The CDR3 is 11 residues long. Germline-derived CDR1 and CDR2 are MDHEN and SYDVKM. CDR3 residues: CASKRSTEAFF. In DNA, the CDR3 is TGTGCCAGCAAACGGAGCACTGAAGCTTTCTTT. Supplemented by reference TRBV28 and TRBJ1-1, the full variable domain reads DVKVTQSSRYLVKRTGEKVFLECVQDMDHENMFWYRQDPGLGLRLIYFSYDVKMKEKGDIPEGYSVSREKKERFSLILESASTNQTSMYLCASKRSTEAFFGQGTRLTVV.

The chain links TRBV30 to TRBJ2-5; D gene ambiguous. The CDR3 extends over 11 amino acids. V gave up 3 bases and J gave up 7 bases, with 9 bases separating them. Looked up from germline, CDR1 is GTSNPN and CDR2 is SVGIG (reference sequence). CDR3 residues: CAWRGVRTQYF. In nucleotides, the CDR3 is TGTGCCTGGAGAGGCGTCCGGACCCAGTACTTC.

The chain carries TRBV6-5 and TRBJ1-3; D unresolved. Deletions cut 7 bases from V and 7 bases from J, with 14 bases between. This CDR3 spans 13 amino acids. CDR1 and CDR2 (germline): MNHEY, SVGAGI. CDR3 in DNA: TGTGCCAGCAACTCACCGAACCGGAACACCATATATTTT. This gives the protein CASNSPNRNTIYF.

This clone came up once. This chain uses TRBV6-6 with TRBJ1-6; the D is unclear. The germline V gene has CDR1 MNHNY and CDR2 SVGAGI (reference sequence). Trimming took 10 bases from V and 0 from J, leaving 13 bases between them. CDR3 size: 15 residues. The CDR3 reads CATEGGSSYNSPLHF. The CDR3 coding sequence is TGTGCCACCGAGGGAGGGAGCTCCTATAATTCACCCCTCCACTTT.

The chain couples TRBV28 to TRBJ1-2; the match to TRBD1 covers 11 bases. The germline V gene encodes CDR1 MDHEN and CDR2 SYDVKM. The CDR3 totals 18 residues. V gave up 6 bases and J gave up 4 bases; unmatched junction bases: 16. The CDR3 protein is CASSPLGDRGEAVYGYTF. CDR3 bases: TGTGCCAGCAGCCCCTTAGGGGACAGGGGGGAGGCTGTCTATGGCTACACCTTC.

The chain has TRBV5-1 and TRBJ2-3, with 7 bases lining up with TRBD1. The trim removed 1 base at V and 6 bases at J, leaving 2 bases unmatched. The germline gives CDR1 SGHRS, CDR2 YFSETQ. The CDR3 runs to 13 residues. The CDR3 region has the DNA TGCGCCAGCAGCTTGAGCAGGGGGGATACGCAGTATTTT. It yields the protein CASSLSRGDTQYF.

This sequence joins TRBV2 and TRBJ1-2; no reliable D call. The CDR3 consists of 15 residues. Germline lookup yields CDR1 SNHLY and CDR2 FYNNEI. V lost 2 bases and J 4 bases, leaving 14 bases between the germline ends. The CDR3 coding sequence is TGTGCCAGCAGTGAAATTGTCGGATCGGTCTATGGCTACACCTTC. Amino acids: CASSEIVGSVYGYTF.

Written as DNA, the CDR3 is TGTGCCAGCAGCGCTCCGGGACCCAGATTAAACAATGAGCAGTTCTTC. Its protein product is CASSAPGPRLNNEQFF. The chain combines TRBV9 with TRBJ2-1; tentatively, D is TRBD1 or TRBD2 (5 bases each). The CDR3 sequence is 16 residues long. Trimming left V 3 bases short and J 5 bases short, with 18 bases between. Per the germline V gene, CDR1 is SGDLS and CDR2 is YYNGEE.

V is TRBV19 and J is TRBJ2-1; D tentatively fits TRBD1 or TRBD2 (5 bases each). The CDR3 is made up of 15 amino acids. The V end was cut by 3 bases, the J end by 2 bases, with 11 bases between. Per germline, CDR1 LNHDA and CDR2 SQIVND (reference sequence). CDR3 coding DNA: TGTGCCAGTAGTATGGGTGGGACCGCCTACAATGAGCAGTTCTTC. Encoded protein: CASSMGGTAYNEQFF.

The chain is built from TRBV6-6 and TRBJ2-1, with D perhaps being TRBD1 or TRBD2 (5 bases each). The CDR3 totals 15 residues. Trimming left V 0 bases short and J 6 bases short, with 12 bases between. Germline assignment: CDR1 MNHNY and CDR2 SVGAGI (reference sequence). CDR3 nucleotides: TGTGCCAGCAGTTACTCGATCTCCGGGGCCAATGAGCAGTTCTTC. This gives the protein CASSYSISGANEQFF.